A single sample is the source of the 23 T cell receptor beta chains below, sequenced in a study of cytomegalovirus exposure and HLA in healthy donors. PCR primers comprised 60 Vbeta and 13 Jbeta primers. TCRdb's copy holds only in-frame clones and misses some; the assay was immunoSEQ multiplex PCR. Of about 200,000 clones listed, 60% to 80% were seen once; the top ten hold 2.9%. The sample taken for sequencing was PBMCs. These receptors all stem from a woman in her 30s in good health and CMV-seronegative.

The chain has TRBV30 and TRBJ2-5, with D possibly TRBD2 on 5 matching bases. Germline loops: CDR1 GTSNPN, CDR2 SVGIG (reference sequence). This CDR3 has 13 residues. V lost 4 bases and J lost 3, with 12 bases in between. DNA of the CDR3: TGTGCCTGGAATCTCTGGGAGAAAGAGACCCAGTACTTC. Its protein is CAWNLWEKETQYF.

The J gene is TRBJ2-2, the V gene TRBV28, with TRBD1 matching over 7 bases. The CDR3 length is 16 residues. Trimming removed 7 bases from V and 0 bases from J; junction bases left unmatched: 8. CDR1 is MDHEN and CDR2 is SYDVKM in the germline V gene. Here the CDR3 DNA reads TGTGCCAGCACCGGAACAGGGGACCCGAACACCGGGGAGCTGTTTTTT. Translated: CASTGTGDPNTGELFF.

This CDR3 is CASSFLDRATGELFF. CDR3 DNA: TGCGCCAGCAGCTTCCTGGACAGGGCCACCGGGGAGCTGTTTTTT. The chain links TRBV5-1 to TRBJ2-2, with 8 bases aligning to TRBD1. Germline trimming cut 2 bases from V and 4 bases from J; bases unmatched to any gene: 4. Germline lookup yields CDR1 SGHRS and CDR2 YFSETQ. This CDR3 comprises 15 residues.

In nucleotides, the CDR3 is TGTGCCAGCAGCTTCCAGGGGTCGCCCTACGAGCAGTACTTC. The encoded protein is CASSFQGSPYEQYF. The V gene is TRBV7-9, the J gene TRBJ2-5; the D gene is possibly TRBD1 (6 bases). The J call may be faulty, since TRBJ2-7 better matches the DNA end. Germline assignment: CDR1 SEHNR and CDR2 FQNEAQ (reference sequence). The CDR3 is made up of 14 amino acids.

This sequence joins TRBV6-1 and TRBJ2-5; 12 positions agree with TRBD2. Germline trimming cut 2 bases from V and 4 bases from J; bases unmatched to any gene: 14. This CDR3 is 19 amino acids long. The germline CDR1 and CDR2 sequences are MNHNS and SASEGT. CDR3 nucleotides: TGTGCCAGCAGTGAACCTAGCGGGGGGGCCATATTATCAGTAGAGACCCAGTACTTC. Its translation is CASSEPSGGAILSVETQYF.

V and J are TRBV4-2 and TRBJ2-7; maybe TRBD2 (7 bases). The CDR3 extends over 16 amino acids. Germline CDR1 is LGHNA and CDR2 is YNFKEQ. V lost 5 bases to trimming and J lost 2 bases, with 19 bases between them. The CDR3 nucleotides are TGTGCCAGCAGCTCTCGCAGCGGGGACACTACCTACGAGCAGTACTTC. Translated: CASSSRSGDTTYEQYF.

The chain uses TRBV10-2 and TRBJ1-3, with 7 bases fitting TRBD1. Per the germline V gene, CDR1 is WSHSY and CDR2 is SAAADI. The CDR3 spans 13 residues. Trimming took 5 bases from V and 3 from J; bases not matched to a gene: 1. CDR3 in DNA: TGCGCCAGCAGTCGACAGGGTGGAAACACCATATATTTT. Translation gives CASSRQGGNTIYF.

The chain couples TRBV12-5 to TRBJ2-5; D is uncertain. The CDR3 sequence is 14 residues long. Germline values: CDR1 LGHNT, CDR2 FRNRAP. The V end lost 1 base, the J end lost 5 bases, and 11 bases lay between the germline ends. CDR3 nucleotides: TGTGCTAGTGGTTTGGGCCTTGAGGTGGAGACCCAGTACTTC. Translating gives CASGLGLEVETQYF.

There are a few counts of this clone. The V and J genes are TRBV2 and TRBJ1-5; D is unclear. Germline V lookup: CDR1 SNHLY, CDR2 FYNNEI. V lost 4 bases and J 2 bases, leaving 9 bases between the germline ends. The CDR3 contains 14 residues. The CDR3 region is CASSGPERNQPQHF. The DNA of the CDR3 is TGTGCCAGCAGTGGCCCCGAGCGCAATCAGCCCCAGCATTTT.

The chain uses TRBV6-5 and TRBJ2-5, with 7 bases aligning to TRBD1. Unmatched junction bases numbered 8, after V lost 6 bases and J lost 7 bases. Germline V gives CDR1 MNHEY, CDR2 SVGAGI. This CDR3 contains 13 residues. The CDR3: CASSPDRVGTQYF. The CDR3 DNA reads TGTGCCAGCAGCCCAGACAGGGTGGGGACCCAGTACTTC.

This rearrangement joins TRBV19 to TRBJ2-6; the D gene is possibly TRBD1 (5 bases). The CDR3 covers 15 residues. Trimming took off 4 bases at V and 0 bases at J, with 7 bases between the two ends. Germline V gene data show CDR1 as LNHDA and CDR2 as SQIVND (reference sequence). This CDR3 reads CASSTRASGANVLTF. CDR3 nucleotide sequence: TGTGCCAGTAGTACCAGGGCCTCTGGGGCCAACGTCCTGACTTTC.

This chain uses TRBV28 with TRBJ2-7; TRBD2 matches 9 bases. Germline V gene lookup returns CDR1 MDHEN and CDR2 SYDVKM. J lost 4 bases, V lost 6 bases, and 13 bases had no gene match. The CDR3 is made up of 16 amino acids. The CDR3 loop is CASSQPRTSGQYEQYF. CDR3 in DNA: TGTGCCAGCAGCCAACCCCGTACTAGCGGGCAATACGAGCAGTACTTC.

CDR3 sequence reads: CASSQGQGPNEQFF. The CDR3 nucleotides are TGTGCCAGCTCACAGGGACAGGGACCGAATGAGCAGTTCTTC. V and J are TRBV18 and TRBJ2-1, with 9 bases lining up with TRBD1. Per the germline V gene, CDR1 is KGHSH and CDR2 is LQKENI. The CDR3 consists of 14 residues. V was clipped by 4 bases and J by 7 bases; unmatched bases: 5.

The chain links TRBV30 to TRBJ1-1, with 9 nucleotides matching TRBD1. Germline lookup yields CDR1 GTSNPN and CDR2 SVGIG (reference sequence). With 4 bases clipped from V and 1 base from J, the junction kept 10 bases outside the gene matches. This CDR3 spans 16 amino acids. CDR3 nucleotides: TGTGCCTGGATACCTTTCAGGGGACAGGGGAACACTGAAGCTTTCTTT. Its translation is CAWIPFRGQGNTEAFF.

This clone came up a few times. At one end the junction does not follow the germline gene, possibly because of a read error. The CDR3 sequence is CASSGLGQGSFNEQFF. In DNA, the CDR3 is TGTGCCAGCAGTGGCCTCGGACAGGGGTCCTTCAATGAGCAGTTCTTC. The V call is TRBV9, the J call TRBJ2-1; TRBD1 matches 9 bases. Germline-derived CDR1 and CDR2 are SGDLS and YYNGEE. This CDR3 has 16 amino acids.

This sequence joins TRBV27 and TRBJ2-2, with 9 bases identical to TRBD2. Germline V gene sequence: CDR1 MNHEY, CDR2 SMNVEV (reference sequence). CDR3 length equals 15 residues. Germline trimming cut 7 bases from V and 2 bases from J; bases unmatched to any gene: 5. The CDR3: CASTSGGPNTGELFF. CDR3 nucleotide sequence: TGTGCCAGCACAAGCGGGGGGCCCAACACCGGGGAGCTGTTTTTT.

The chain has TRBV28 and TRBJ2-1, with 12 bases lining up with TRBD2. Trimming at V came to 6 bases and at J to 8 bases, leaving 17 bases not matched to a gene. Germline CDR1 and CDR2: MDHEN and SYDVKM. The CDR3 length is 18 residues. The CDR3 bases are TGTGCCAGCAGCCAATCCCCCTCGCTAGCGGGAGGGCCGGATGAGCAGTTCTTC. Its protein product is CASSQSPSLAGGPDEQFF.

This clone has more than one count but fewer than ten. The chain recombines TRBV5-1 with TRBJ2-1; 8 positions agree with TRBD1. J was trimmed by 1 base and V by 3 bases; bases with no gene match: 3. CDR3 length equals 15 residues. The germline V gene has CDR1 SGHRS and CDR2 YFSETQ. The CDR3 spells CASSYWTGSYNEQFF. The DNA of the CDR3 is TGCGCCAGCAGCTACTGGACAGGGTCCTACAATGAGCAGTTCTTC. Using reference TRBV5-1 and TRBJ2-1 for the parts outside the CDR3, the full variable domain is KAGVTQTPRYLIKTRGQQVTLSCSPISGHRSVSWYQQTPGQGLQFLFEYFSETQRNKGNFPGRFSGRQFSNSRSEMNVSTLELGDSALYLCASSYWTGSYNEQFFGPGTRLTVL.

As for this clone: The conserved closing phenylalanine or tryptophan is absent in this CDR3, likely reflecting a read error. The chain links TRBV2 to TRBJ1-1; the match to TRBD1 covers 7 bases. The V and J ends lost 8 bases and 11 bases, in that order; junction bases with no gene match: 11. The CDR3 covers 12 residues. The germline V gene encodes CDR1 SNHLY and CDR2 FYNNEI. CDR3 residues: CASGPGQLTAFL. DNA for the CDR3: TGTGCCAGCGGGCCGGGACAGTTAACTGCTTTCCTT.

In its sample, this clone was seen once. The chain combines TRBV27 with TRBJ1-4, with TRBD1 matching 8 bases. In germline, CDR1 is MNHEY, CDR2 SMNVEV (reference sequence). Unmatched junction bases numbered 6, after V lost 6 bases and J lost 3 bases. There are 15 residues in the CDR3. The CDR3 loop reads CASSKVDRANEKLFF. As DNA, the CDR3 is TGTGCCAGCAGCAAGGTGGACAGGGCTAATGAAAAACTGTTTTTT.

J is TRBJ2-3 and V is TRBV5-1, with 7 bases matching TRBD1. This CDR3 spans 16 amino acids. The germline V gene has CDR1 SGHRS and CDR2 YFSETQ. J gave up 4 bases and V 5 bases, and 13 bases lay outside the gene matches. The CDR3 bases are TGCGCCAGCAGTCAGCCTCGGGACAGCGGCCCAGATACGCAGTATTTT. Its translation: CASSQPRDSGPDTQYF.

V and J are TRBV5-5 and TRBJ1-5; 9 bases are shared with TRBD1. The CDR3 is made up of 16 amino acids. CDR1 is SGHKS, CDR2 YYEKEE, per germline (reference sequence). J was trimmed by 4 bases and V by 4 bases; bases with no gene match: 9. The chain's CDR3 is CASSPPGQGRNQPQHF. CDR3 DNA: TGTGCCAGCAGCCCGCCGGGACAGGGTCGAAATCAGCCCCAGCATTTT.

J is TRBJ2-7 and V is TRBV7-2, with 8 bases matching TRBD2. The V gene end was trimmed by 2 bases and the J gene end by 2 bases; junction bases not matched to a gene: 5. Looked up from germline, CDR1 is SGHTA and CDR2 is FQGNSA. The CDR3 has 15 amino acids. The CDR3 DNA is TGTGCCAGCAGCTTATACGGGGGGGGACCCTACGAGCAGTACTTC. Translation: CASSLYGGGPYEQYF.